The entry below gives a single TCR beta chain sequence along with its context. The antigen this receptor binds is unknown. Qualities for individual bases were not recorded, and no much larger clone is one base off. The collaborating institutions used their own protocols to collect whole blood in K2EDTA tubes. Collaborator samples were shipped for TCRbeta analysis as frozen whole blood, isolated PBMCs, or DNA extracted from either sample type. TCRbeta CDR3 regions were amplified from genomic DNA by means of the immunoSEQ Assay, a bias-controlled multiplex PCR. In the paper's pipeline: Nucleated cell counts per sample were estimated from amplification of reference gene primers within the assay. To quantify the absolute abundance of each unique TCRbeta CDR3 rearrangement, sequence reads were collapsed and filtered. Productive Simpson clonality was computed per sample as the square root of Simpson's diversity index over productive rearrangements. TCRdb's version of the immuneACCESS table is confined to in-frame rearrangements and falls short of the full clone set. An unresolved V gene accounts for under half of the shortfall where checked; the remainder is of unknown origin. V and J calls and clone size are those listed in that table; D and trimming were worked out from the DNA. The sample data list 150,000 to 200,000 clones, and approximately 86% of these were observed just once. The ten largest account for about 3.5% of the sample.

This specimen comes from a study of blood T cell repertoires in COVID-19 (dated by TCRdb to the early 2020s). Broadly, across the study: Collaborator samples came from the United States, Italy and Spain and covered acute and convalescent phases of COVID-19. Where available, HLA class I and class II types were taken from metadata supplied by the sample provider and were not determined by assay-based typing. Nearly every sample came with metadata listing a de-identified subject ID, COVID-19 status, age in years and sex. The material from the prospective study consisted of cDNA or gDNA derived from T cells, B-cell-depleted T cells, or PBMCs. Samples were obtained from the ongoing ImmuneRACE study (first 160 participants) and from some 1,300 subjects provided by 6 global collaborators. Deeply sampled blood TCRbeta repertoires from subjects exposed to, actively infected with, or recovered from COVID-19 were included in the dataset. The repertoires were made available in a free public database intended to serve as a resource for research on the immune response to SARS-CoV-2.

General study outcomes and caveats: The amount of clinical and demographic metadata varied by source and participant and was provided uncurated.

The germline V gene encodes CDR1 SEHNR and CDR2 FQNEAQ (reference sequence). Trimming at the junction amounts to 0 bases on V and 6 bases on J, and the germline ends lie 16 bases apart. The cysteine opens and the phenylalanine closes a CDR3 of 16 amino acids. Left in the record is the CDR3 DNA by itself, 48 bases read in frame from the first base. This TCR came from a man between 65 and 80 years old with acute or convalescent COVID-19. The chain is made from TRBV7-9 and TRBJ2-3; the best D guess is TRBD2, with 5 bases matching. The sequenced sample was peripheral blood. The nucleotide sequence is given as TGTGCCAGCAGCTTAGCGCGGACTTCTAACCAGGATACGCAGTATTTT. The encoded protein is CASSLARTSNQDTQYF. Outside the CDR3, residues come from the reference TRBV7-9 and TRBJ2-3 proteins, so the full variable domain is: DTGVSQNPRHKITKRGQNVTFRCDPISEHNRLYWYRQTLGQGPEFLTYFQNEAQLEKSRLLSDRFSAERPKGSFSTLEIQRTEQGDSAMYLCASSLARTSNQDTQYFGPGTRLTVL.